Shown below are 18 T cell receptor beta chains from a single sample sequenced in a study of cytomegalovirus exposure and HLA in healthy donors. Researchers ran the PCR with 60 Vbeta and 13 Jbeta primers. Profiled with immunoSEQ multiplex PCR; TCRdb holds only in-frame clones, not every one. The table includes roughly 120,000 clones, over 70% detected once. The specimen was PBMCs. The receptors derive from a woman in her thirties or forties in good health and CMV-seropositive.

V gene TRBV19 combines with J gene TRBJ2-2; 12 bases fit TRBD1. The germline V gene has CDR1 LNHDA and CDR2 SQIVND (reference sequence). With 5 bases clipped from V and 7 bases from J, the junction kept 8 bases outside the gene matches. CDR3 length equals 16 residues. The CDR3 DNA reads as TGTGCCAGTAGTGTCCGGGACAGGGGGCTCGACGGGGAGCTGTTTTTT. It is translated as CASSVRDRGLDGELFF.

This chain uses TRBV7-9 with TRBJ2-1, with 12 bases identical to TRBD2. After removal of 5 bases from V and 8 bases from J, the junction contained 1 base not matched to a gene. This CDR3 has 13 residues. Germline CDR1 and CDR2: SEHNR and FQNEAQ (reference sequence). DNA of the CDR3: TGTGCCAGCAGCCGGACTAGCGGGGATGAGCAGTTCTTC. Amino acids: CASSRTSGDEQFF.

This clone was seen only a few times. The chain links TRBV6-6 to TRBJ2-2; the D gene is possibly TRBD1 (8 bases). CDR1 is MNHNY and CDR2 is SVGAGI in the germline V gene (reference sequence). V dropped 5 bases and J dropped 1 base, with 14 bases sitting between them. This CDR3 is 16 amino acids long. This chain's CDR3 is CASSTTGGGNTGELFF. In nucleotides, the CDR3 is TGTGCCAGCAGTACCACAGGGGGGGGGAACACCGGGGAGCTGTTTTTT.

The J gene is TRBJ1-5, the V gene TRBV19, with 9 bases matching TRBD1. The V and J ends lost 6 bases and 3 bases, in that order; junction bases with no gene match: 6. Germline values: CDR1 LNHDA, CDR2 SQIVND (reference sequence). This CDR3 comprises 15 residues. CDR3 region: CASSSGQGNNQPQHF. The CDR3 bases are TGTGCCAGTAGCTCGGGACAGGGCAACAATCAGCCCCAGCATTTT. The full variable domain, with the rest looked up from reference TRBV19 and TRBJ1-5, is DGGITQSPKYLFRKEGQNVTLSCEQNLNHDAMYWYRQDPGQGLRLIYYSQIVNDFQKGDIAEGYSVSREKKESFPLTVTSAQKNPTAFYLCASSSGQGNNQPQHFGDGTRLSIL.

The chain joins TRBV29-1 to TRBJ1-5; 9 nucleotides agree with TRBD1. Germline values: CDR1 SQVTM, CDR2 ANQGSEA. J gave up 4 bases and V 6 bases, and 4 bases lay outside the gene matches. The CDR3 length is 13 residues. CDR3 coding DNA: TGCAGCGTGGGACAGGGAACAAATCAGCCCCAGCATTTT. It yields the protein CSVGQGTNQPQHF.

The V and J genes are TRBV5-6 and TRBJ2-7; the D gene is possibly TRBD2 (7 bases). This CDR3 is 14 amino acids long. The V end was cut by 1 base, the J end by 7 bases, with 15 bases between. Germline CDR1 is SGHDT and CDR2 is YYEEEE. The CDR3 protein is CASSLTGTTGEQYF. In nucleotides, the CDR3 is TGTGCCAGCAGCTTGACAGGGACTACGGGGGAGCAGTACTTC.

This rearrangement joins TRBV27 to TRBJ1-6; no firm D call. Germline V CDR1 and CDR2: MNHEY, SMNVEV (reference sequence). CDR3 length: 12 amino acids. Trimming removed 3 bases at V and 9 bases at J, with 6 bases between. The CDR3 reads CASSFGGSPLHF. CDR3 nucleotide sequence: TGTGCCAGCAGTTTTGGAGGTTCACCCCTCCACTTT.

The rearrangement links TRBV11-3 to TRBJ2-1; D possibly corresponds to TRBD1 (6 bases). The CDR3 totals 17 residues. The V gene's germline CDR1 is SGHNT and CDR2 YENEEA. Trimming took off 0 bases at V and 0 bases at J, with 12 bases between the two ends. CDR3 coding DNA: TGTGCCAGCAGCTTAGATTTGGGGGCCACCTCCTACAATGAGCAGTTCTTC. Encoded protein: CASSLDLGATSYNEQFF.

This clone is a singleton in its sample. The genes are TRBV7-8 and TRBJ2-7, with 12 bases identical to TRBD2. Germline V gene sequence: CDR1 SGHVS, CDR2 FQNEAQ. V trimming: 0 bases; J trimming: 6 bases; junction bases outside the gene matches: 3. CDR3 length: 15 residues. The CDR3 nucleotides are TGTGCCAGCAGCTTAGCGCTAGCGGGGGGGCCCGAGCAGTACTTC. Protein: CASSLALAGGPEQYF.

CDR3 residues: CASSTVNEQFF. The CDR3 coding sequence is TGCGCCAGCAGCACAGTCAATGAGCAGTTCTTC. The chain carries TRBV5-1 and TRBJ2-1; D gene ambiguous. Germline-derived CDR1 and CDR2 are SGHRS and YFSETQ. The V gene lost 4 bases and the J gene lost 6 bases, with 5 bases spanning the gap. The CDR3 contains 11 residues. The full variable domain, in which reference TRBV5-1 and TRBJ2-1 provide the parts outside the CDR3, is KAGVTQTPRYLIKTRGQQVTLSCSPISGHRSVSWYQQTPGQGLQFLFEYFSETQRNKGNFPGRFSGRQFSNSRSEMNVSTLELGDSALYLCASSTVNEQFFGPGTRLTVL.

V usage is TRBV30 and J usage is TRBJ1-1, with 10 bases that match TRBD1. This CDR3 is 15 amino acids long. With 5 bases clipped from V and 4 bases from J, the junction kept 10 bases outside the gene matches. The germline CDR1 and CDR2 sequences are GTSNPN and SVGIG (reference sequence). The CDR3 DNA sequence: TGTGCCTGGTCCGAACGGGACAGGGGAATCACTGAAGCTTTCTTT. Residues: CAWSERDRGITEAFF.

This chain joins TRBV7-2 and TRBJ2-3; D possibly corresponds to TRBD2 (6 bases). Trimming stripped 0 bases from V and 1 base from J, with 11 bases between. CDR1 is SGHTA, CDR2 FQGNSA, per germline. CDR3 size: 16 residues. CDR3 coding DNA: TGTGCCAGCAGCTTAGCCCCCGGGGAGGGCACAGATACGCAGTATTTT. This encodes CASSLAPGEGTDTQYF.

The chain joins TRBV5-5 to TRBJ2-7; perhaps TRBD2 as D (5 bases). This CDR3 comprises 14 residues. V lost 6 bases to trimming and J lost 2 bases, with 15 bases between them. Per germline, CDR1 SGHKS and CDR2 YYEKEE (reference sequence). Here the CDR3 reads CASIKYPGAYEQYF. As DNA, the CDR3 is TGTGCCAGCATAAAGTACCCCGGGGCCTACGAGCAGTACTTC.

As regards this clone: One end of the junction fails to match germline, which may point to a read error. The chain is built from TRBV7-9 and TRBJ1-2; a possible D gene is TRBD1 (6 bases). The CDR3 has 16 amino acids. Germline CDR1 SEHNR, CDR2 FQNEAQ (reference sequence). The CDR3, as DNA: TGTTCCAGCAGCTTGAGGGAGGGGGTCCTAGGCTATGGCTACACCTTC. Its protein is CSSSLREGVLGYGYTF.

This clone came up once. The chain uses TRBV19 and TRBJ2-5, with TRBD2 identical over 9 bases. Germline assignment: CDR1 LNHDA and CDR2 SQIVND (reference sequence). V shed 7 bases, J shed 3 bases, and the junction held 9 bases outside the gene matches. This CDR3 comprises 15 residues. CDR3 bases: TGTGCCAGTACCGATCCGGTAGCGGGGGAAGAGACCCAGTACTTC. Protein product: CASTDPVAGEETQYF.

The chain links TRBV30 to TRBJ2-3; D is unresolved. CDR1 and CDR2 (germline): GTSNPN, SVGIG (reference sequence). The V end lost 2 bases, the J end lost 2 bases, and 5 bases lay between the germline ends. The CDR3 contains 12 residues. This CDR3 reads CAWSFSTDTQYF. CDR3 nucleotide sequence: TGTGCCTGGAGTTTCTCCACAGATACGCAGTATTTT.

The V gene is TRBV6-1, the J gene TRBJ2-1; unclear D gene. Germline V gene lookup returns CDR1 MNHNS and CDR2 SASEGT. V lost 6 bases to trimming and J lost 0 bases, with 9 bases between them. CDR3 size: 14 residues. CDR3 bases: TGTGCCAGCAGATCCGGGTCCTCCTACAATGAGCAGTTCTTC. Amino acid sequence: CASRSGSSYNEQFF.

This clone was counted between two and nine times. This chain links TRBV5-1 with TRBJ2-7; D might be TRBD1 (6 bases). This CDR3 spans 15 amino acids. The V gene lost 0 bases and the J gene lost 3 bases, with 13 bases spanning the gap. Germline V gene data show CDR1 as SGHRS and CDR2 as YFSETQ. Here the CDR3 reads CASSLVGDKNYEQYF. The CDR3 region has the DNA TGCGCCAGCAGCTTGGTAGGGGACAAGAACTACGAGCAGTACTTC.